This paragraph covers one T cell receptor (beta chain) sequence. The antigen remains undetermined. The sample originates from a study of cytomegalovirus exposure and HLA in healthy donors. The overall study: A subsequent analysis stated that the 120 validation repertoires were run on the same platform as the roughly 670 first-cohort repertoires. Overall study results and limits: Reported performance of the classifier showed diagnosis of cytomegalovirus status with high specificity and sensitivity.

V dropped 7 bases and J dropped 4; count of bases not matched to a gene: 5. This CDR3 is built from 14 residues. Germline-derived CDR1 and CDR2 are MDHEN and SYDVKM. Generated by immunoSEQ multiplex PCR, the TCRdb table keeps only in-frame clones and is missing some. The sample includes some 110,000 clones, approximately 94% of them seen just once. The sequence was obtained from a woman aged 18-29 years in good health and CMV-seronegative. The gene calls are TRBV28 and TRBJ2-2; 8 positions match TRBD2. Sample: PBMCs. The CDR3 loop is CASTGTRVTGELFF. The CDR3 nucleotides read TGTGCCAGCACCGGGACTAGGGTCACCGGGGAGCTGTTTTTT.